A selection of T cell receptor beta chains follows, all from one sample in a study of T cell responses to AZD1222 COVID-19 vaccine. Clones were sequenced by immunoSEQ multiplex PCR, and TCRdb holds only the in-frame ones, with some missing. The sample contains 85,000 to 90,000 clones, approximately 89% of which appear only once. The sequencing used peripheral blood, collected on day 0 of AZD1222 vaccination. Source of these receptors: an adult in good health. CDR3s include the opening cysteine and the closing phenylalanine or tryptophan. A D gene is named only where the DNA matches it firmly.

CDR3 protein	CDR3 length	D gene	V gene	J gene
CASTGEGGRQPQHF	14	.	TRBV2	TRBJ1-5
CATSSGGLASTDTQYF	16	TRBD2	TRBV24-1	TRBJ2-3
CASSHRQGGNEQFF	14	TRBD1	TRBV7-6	TRBJ2-1
CASSVLDRRSNTGELFF	17	.	TRBV9	TRBJ2-2
CASSQRGRDTEAFF	14	TRBD1	TRBV4-3	TRBJ1-1
CASSQENSGAYNEQFF	16	.	TRBV4-1	TRBJ2-1
CASSPPGLPTDTQYF	15	.	TRBV18	TRBJ2-3
CASSPGGAGTNTQYF	15	.	TRBV7-2	TRBJ2-3
CAINGGVALNSGNTIYF	17	.	TRBV10-3	TRBJ1-3
CASGGTAGNTIYF	13	.	TRBV2	TRBJ1-3
CATSKGTQSNQPQHF	15	.	TRBV15	TRBJ1-5